The 9 T cell receptor beta chains presented below share a single source sample, sequenced in a study of blood T cell repertoires in COVID-19. Assay: immunoSEQ multiplex PCR; the TCRdb copy retains only in-frame clones and omits some. The sample contains about 130,000 clones, about 85% of which appear only once. Sequencing used peripheral blood. The receptors were sampled from a woman of 80 years or more with acute or convalescent COVID-19.

This clone was seen a handful of times. J is TRBJ1-1 and V is TRBV28, with 7 bases lining up with TRBD1. The germline gives CDR1 MDHEN, CDR2 SYDVKM. V trimming: 6 bases; J trimming: 8 bases; junction bases outside the gene matches: 12. This CDR3 region has 14 residues. CDR3 sequence: CASRTPQGTEEAFF. DNA of the CDR3: TGTGCCAGCAGAACCCCCCAGGGGACAGAGGAAGCTTTCTTT.

J is TRBJ1-2 and V is TRBV9; D might be TRBD1 (5 bases). The CDR3 length is 15 residues. Trimming took off 2 bases at V and 4 bases at J, with 15 bases between the two ends. In germline, CDR1 is SGDLS, CDR2 YYNGEE. DNA for the CDR3: TGTGCCAGCAGCGTGGAACCTTGGGGCAGCTATGGCTACACCTTC. As protein: CASSVEPWGSYGYTF.

The rearrangement uses TRBV11-2 and TRBJ2-3, with TRBD2 matching 8 bases. This CDR3 has 17 amino acids. The germline V gene encodes CDR1 SGHAT and CDR2 FQNNGV. Germline trimming cut 0 bases from V and 4 bases from J; bases unmatched to any gene: 9. The CDR3 DNA is TGTGCCAGCAGCTTAGACGGTTATAGCGGGGCAGCAGATACGCAGTATTTT. Its protein is CASSLDGYSGAADTQYF.

The V call is TRBV19, the J call TRBJ1-1; 11 bases match TRBD1. The CDR3 consists of 19 residues. J gave up 1 base and V 5 bases, and 15 bases lay outside the gene matches. Germline loops: CDR1 LNHDA, CDR2 SQIVND (reference sequence). Written as DNA, the CDR3 is TGTGCCAGTAGTGGTGCTGACCAGGACAGGGGGCGCTGGAACACTGAAGCTTTCTTT. It encodes CASSGADQDRGRWNTEAFF.

The chain employs TRBV6-5 and TRBJ1-2, with 9 bases matching TRBD1. Germline trimming cut 11 bases from V and 4 bases from J; bases unmatched to any gene: 2. CDR1 and CDR2 from the germline V gene are MNHEY and SVGAGI. The CDR3 covers 11 residues. The CDR3 here is CASGQGYGYTF. The DNA of the CDR3 is TGTGCCTCGGGACAGGGCTATGGCTACACCTTC.

The chain recombines TRBV2 with TRBJ2-7, with a tentative D call TRBD2 (5 bases). CDR3 size: 16 residues. Trimming left V 2 bases short and J 7 bases short, with 21 bases between. The V gene's germline CDR1 is SNHLY and CDR2 FYNNEI. CDR3 sequence reads: CASSERGYGLIMEQYV. The CDR3 nucleotides read TGTGCCAGCAGTGAACGGGGTTACGGTTTAATAATGGAGCAGTACGTC.

The chain joins TRBV5-1 to TRBJ1-5, with a tentative D call TRBD1 (5 bases). V was cut by 1 base and J by 2 bases, with 10 bases left in between. In germline, CDR1 is SGHRS, CDR2 YFSETQ. The CDR3 totals 15 residues. The CDR3 bases are TGCGCCAGCAGCTTGTCGGGGGATGGCAATCAGCCCCAGCATTTT. This gives the protein CASSLSGDGNQPQHF.

The genes are TRBV29-1 and TRBJ2-2; 9 bases are shared with TRBD1. J lost 0 bases, V lost 1 base, and 6 bases had no gene match. Looked up from germline, CDR1 is SQVTM and CDR2 is ANQGSEA. The CDR3 extends over 17 amino acids. DNA of the CDR3: TGCAGCGTTGAAGGGGGGAGGACAGGGGCGAACACCGGGGAGCTGTTTTTT. Translated: CSVEGGRTGANTGELFF.

This CDR3 is CASSLPPAQGYTF. In DNA form, the CDR3 reads TGTGCCAGCAGCTTGCCCCCTGCCCAGGGCTACACCTTC. V and J are TRBV5-6 and TRBJ1-2, with no clear D. Trimming removed 1 base from V and 8 bases from J, with 12 bases in between. The CDR3 consists of 13 residues. Per the germline V gene, CDR1 is SGHDT and CDR2 is YYEEEE.